This T cell receptor beta chain stems from a study of blood T cell repertoires in COVID-19. At the level of the study: PBMCs, B-cell-depleted T cells, or T cells provided the cDNA or gDNA that made up the material.

Original processing notes: Cell counts per sample came from amplifying reference gene primers. Method: immunoSEQ multiplex PCR; TCRdb's copy keeps in-frame clones and lacks some. The V and J calls and clone size come from that table; D and trimming were worked out from the DNA. Here the sample spans some 300,000 clones, around 84% being singletons. There are 17 residues in the CDR3. Looked up from germline, CDR1 is LGHNA and CDR2 is YNFKEQ. V was clipped by 1 base and J by 3 bases; unmatched bases: 7. Material: peripheral blood. The TCR was taken from a man in his sixties or seventies with acute or convalescent COVID-19. V usage is TRBV4-2 and J usage is TRBJ2-1, with TRBD2 identical over 9 bases. The CDR3 DNA reads as TGTGCCAGCAGCCAAGCCCTTAGCGGGGGCATCTACAATGAGCAGTTCTTC. Protein product: CASSQALSGGIYNEQFF.